These 19 T cell receptor beta chains came from one sample sequenced in a study of cytomegalovirus exposure and HLA in healthy donors. Here immunoSEQ multiplex PCR was the method, and the copy in TCRdb shows in-frame clones only, minus some. The sample comprises tens of thousands of clones, 85% to 90% of which are singletons, and 3% to 4.5% rests with the top ten. The sequencing input was PBMCs. The receptors stem from a young woman in good health and CMV-seropositive.

The V gene is TRBV7-6, the J gene TRBJ2-7; 8 nucleotides agree with TRBD2. J was trimmed by 6 bases and V by 3 bases; bases with no gene match: 10. CDR3 length equals 15 residues. Germline lookup yields CDR1 SGHVS and CDR2 FNYEAQ. Here the CDR3 reads CASSFRSGSFGEQYF. CDR3 bases: TGTGCCAGCAGCTTTCGGAGCGGGAGTTTCGGCGAGCAGTACTTC. The complete variable domain, with remaining parts taken from reference TRBV7-6 and TRBJ2-7, reads GAGVSQSPRYKVTKRGQDVALRCDPISGHVSLYWYRQALGQGPEFLTYFNYEAQQDKSGLPNDRFSAERPEGSISTLTIQRTEQRDSAMYRCASSFRSGSFGEQYFGPGTRLTVT.

The chain uses TRBV2 and TRBJ2-2; 11 bases line up with TRBD1. Germline CDR1 and CDR2: SNHLY and FYNNEI. Unmatched junction bases numbered 5, after V lost 6 bases and J lost 5 bases. There are 15 residues in the CDR3. CDR3 sequence (DNA): TGTGCCAGCAGCGGGGACAGGGGGGGTACCGGGGAGCTGTTTTTT. Its protein is CASSGDRGGTGELFF. Full variable domain (missing parts from reference TRBV2 and TRBJ2-2): EPEVTQTPSHQVTQMGQEVILRCVPISNHLYFYWYRQILGQKVEFLVSFYNNEISEKSEIFDDQFSVERPDGSNFTLKIRSTKLEDSAMYFCASSGDRGGTGELFFGEGSRLTVL.

This clone has only a few counts. V and J are TRBV6-1 and TRBJ1-2; D might be TRBD1 (6 bases). The V and J ends lost 3 bases and 4 bases respectively, with 12 bases between them. The germline V gene encodes CDR1 MNHNS and CDR2 SASEGT. CDR3 length: 14 amino acids. The DNA of the CDR3 is TGTGCCAGCAGTGATGGGGGCGCGGGCTATGGCTACACCTTC. The encoded protein is CASSDGGAGYGYTF.

V gene TRBV19 combines with J gene TRBJ2-1; 12 positions agree with TRBD2. The CDR3 covers 15 residues. V lost 10 bases and J lost 2; bases outside the gene matches: 6. CDR1 is LNHDA and CDR2 is SQIVND in the germline V gene (reference sequence). The CDR3 here is CATKTSGSPYNEQFF. In DNA form, the CDR3 reads TGTGCCACCAAGACTAGCGGGAGCCCCTACAATGAGCAGTTCTTC.

This chain uses TRBV6-6 with TRBJ2-5; TRBD1 matches at 9 bases. The germline V gene has CDR1 MNHNY and CDR2 SVGAGI (reference sequence). The CDR3 spans 15 residues. Trimming took 5 bases from V and 5 from J; bases not matched to a gene: 9. CDR3 protein: CASSTTGTGRETQYF. The CDR3, as DNA: TGTGCCAGCAGTACTACCGGGACAGGGCGCGAGACCCAGTACTTC.

The chain uses TRBV18 and TRBJ2-2, with unresolved D. Germline CDR1 reads KGHSH; CDR2 reads LQKENI. Trimming removed 3 bases at V and 2 bases at J, with 4 bases between. The CDR3 is 13 residues long. CDR3 loop: CASSPPNTGELFF. CDR3 in DNA: TGTGCCAGCTCACCCCCAAACACCGGGGAGCTGTTTTTT.

This sequence joins TRBV30 and TRBJ2-5; D call uncertain. The CDR3 length is 17 residues. V gave up 0 bases and J gave up 4 bases, with 21 bases separating them. In germline, CDR1 is GTSNPN, CDR2 SVGIG (reference sequence). CDR3 residues: CAWSVGVAAINIETQYF. The CDR3 DNA reads as TGTGCCTGGAGTGTGGGCGTGGCCGCGATTAATATAGAGACCCAGTACTTC.

V gene TRBV29-1 combines with J gene TRBJ1-2; TRBD1 aligns across 9 bases. CDR1 is SQVTM and CDR2 is ANQGSEA in the germline V gene. V lost 0 bases, J lost 7 bases, and 9 bases stayed unmatched. The CDR3 totals 15 residues. DNA for the CDR3: TGCAGCGTTGAAGATCCCCGAGGGACAGGGCTTGGCTACACCTTC. Translation gives CSVEDPRGTGLGYTF.

The chain couples TRBV9 to TRBJ2-2; 9 bases align to TRBD1. This CDR3 is built from 16 residues. With V trimmed by 2 bases and J by 3 bases, 5 bases remained unmatched. The germline V gene has CDR1 SGDLS and CDR2 YYNGEE. Here the CDR3 reads CASSVNRGHYTGELFF. CDR3 DNA sequence: TGTGCCAGCAGCGTGAACAGGGGGCATTACACCGGGGAGCTGTTTTTT. The full variable domain, with the rest looked up from reference TRBV9 and TRBJ2-2, is DSGVTQTPKHLITATGQRVTLRCSPRSGDLSVYWYQQSLDQGLQFLIQYYNGEERAKGNILERFSAQQFPDLHSELNLSSLELGDSALYFCASSVNRGHYTGELFFGEGSRLTVL.

J is TRBJ2-5 and V is TRBV29-1; the match to TRBD2 covers 10 bases. V was pared by 4 bases and J by 4 bases, with 9 bases of the junction left unmatched. Germline loops: CDR1 SQVTM, CDR2 ANQGSEA. This CDR3 has 15 amino acids. CDR3 amino acids: CSVVLAGSRPETQYF. Written as DNA, the CDR3 is TGCAGCGTTGTACTAGCGGGGAGCAGACCAGAGACCCAGTACTTC.

V and J are TRBV6-5 and TRBJ2-7; 9 nucleotides agree with TRBD1. CDR3 size: 14 residues. The germline V gene encodes CDR1 MNHEY and CDR2 SVGAGI. Trimming at V came to 7 bases and at J to 5 bases, leaving 9 bases not matched to a gene. CDR3 residues: CASTRTGEIHEQYF. Written as DNA, the CDR3 is TGTGCCAGCACTCGGACAGGGGAAATCCACGAGCAGTACTTC.

The rearrangement joins TRBV30 to TRBJ1-2; D call uncertain. Per germline, CDR1 GTSNPN and CDR2 SVGIG (reference sequence). This CDR3 comprises 12 residues. The ends were cut back, 2 bases at V and 6 bases at J, with 10 bases in the middle. CDR3 in DNA: TGTGCCTGGAGTAGCTCAGACAATGGCTACACCTTC. It translates to CAWSSSDNGYTF.

The V gene is TRBV2, the J gene TRBJ2-2; perhaps TRBD2 as D (6 bases). CDR3 length: 13 residues. The ends were cut back, 8 bases at V and 6 bases at J, with 13 bases in the middle. From germline, CDR1 is SNHLY and CDR2 FYNNEI. CDR3: CASFRAGSGELFF. DNA of the CDR3: TGTGCCAGCTTTAGGGCGGGGTCCGGGGAGCTGTTTTTT. The whole variable domain, filled in from reference TRBV2 and TRBJ2-2, reads EPEVTQTPSHQVTQMGQEVILRCVPISNHLYFYWYRQILGQKVEFLVSFYNNEISEKSEIFDDQFSVERPDGSNFTLKIRSTKLEDSAMYFCASFRAGSGELFFGEGSRLTVL.

This clone was found once. The chain links TRBV7-8 to TRBJ2-3; weak D call: TRBD1 (5 bases). Deletions cut 1 base from V and 1 base from J, with 30 bases between. CDR1 SGHVS and CDR2 FQNEAQ come from the germline V gene. This CDR3 has 22 residues. The CDR3 is CASSLGAYSDDSPLRGTDTQYF. The CDR3 nucleotides are TGTGCCAGCAGCTTAGGAGCTTATTCGGACGACAGTCCACTTAGGGGCACAGATACGCAGTATTTT.

This chain joins TRBV2 and TRBJ2-1; possible D gene TRBD2, 6 bases. This CDR3 is 16 amino acids long. Trimming stripped 3 bases from V and 8 bases from J, with 20 bases between. Germline loops: CDR1 SNHLY, CDR2 FYNNEI. The CDR3 protein is CASSDVRDSGVDEQFF. CDR3 bases: TGTGCCAGCAGTGATGTGCGGGACTCAGGTGTCGATGAGCAGTTCTTC.

This clone was seen a handful of times. This chain links TRBV2 with TRBJ1-6; the D is unclear. V was clipped by 7 bases and J by 9 bases, with 13 bases between them. Germline CDR1 and CDR2: SNHLY and FYNNEI. The CDR3 sequence is 13 residues long. Here the CDR3 reads CASMQVGSSPLHF. Here the CDR3 DNA reads TGTGCCAGCATGCAGGTCGGTAGTTCACCCCTCCACTTT.

The chain combines TRBV2 with TRBJ1-6; maybe TRBD1 (5 bases). CDR3 length: 14 residues. CDR1 and CDR2 (germline): SNHLY, FYNNEI. Trimming took off 1 base at V and 7 bases at J, with 8 bases between the two ends. The CDR3 reads CASSEVRGNSPLHF. DNA for the CDR3: TGTGCCAGCAGTGAAGTAAGGGGAAATTCACCCCTCCACTTT.

V and J are TRBV6-5 and TRBJ2-7, with D maybe TRBD2 (6 bases). The germline V gene encodes CDR1 MNHEY and CDR2 SVGAGI. V shed 0 bases and J shed 4 bases, with 10 bases lying between them. The CDR3 has 14 residues. CDR3 nucleotides: TGTGCCAGCAGTTACTCGCGCGGGATTTACGAGCAGTACTTC. It is translated as CASSYSRGIYEQYF.

The chain joins TRBV7-9 to TRBJ2-7; the match to TRBD2 covers 12 bases. The CDR3 totals 14 residues. V dropped 5 bases and J dropped 5; count of bases not matched to a gene: 4. Germline-derived CDR1 and CDR2 are SEHNR and FQNEAQ (reference sequence). CDR3 nucleotide sequence: TGTGCCAGCAGCCGGACTAGCGGGACCGACGAGCAGTACTTC. Its translation: CASSRTSGTDEQYF.